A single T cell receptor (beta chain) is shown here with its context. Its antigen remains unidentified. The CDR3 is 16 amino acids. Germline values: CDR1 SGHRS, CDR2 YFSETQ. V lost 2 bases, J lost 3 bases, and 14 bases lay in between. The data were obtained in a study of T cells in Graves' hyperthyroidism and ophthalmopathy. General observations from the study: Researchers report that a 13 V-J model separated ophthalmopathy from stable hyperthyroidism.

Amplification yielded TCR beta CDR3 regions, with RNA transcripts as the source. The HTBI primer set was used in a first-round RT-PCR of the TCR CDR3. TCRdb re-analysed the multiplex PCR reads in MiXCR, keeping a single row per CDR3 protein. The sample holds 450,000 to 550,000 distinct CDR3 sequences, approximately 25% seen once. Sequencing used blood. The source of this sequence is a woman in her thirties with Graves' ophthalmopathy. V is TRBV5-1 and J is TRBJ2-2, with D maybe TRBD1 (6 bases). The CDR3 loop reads CASSLLGAMDTGELFF. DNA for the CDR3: TGCGCCAGCAGCTTATTGGGGGCGATGGACACCGGGGAGCTGTTTTTT.